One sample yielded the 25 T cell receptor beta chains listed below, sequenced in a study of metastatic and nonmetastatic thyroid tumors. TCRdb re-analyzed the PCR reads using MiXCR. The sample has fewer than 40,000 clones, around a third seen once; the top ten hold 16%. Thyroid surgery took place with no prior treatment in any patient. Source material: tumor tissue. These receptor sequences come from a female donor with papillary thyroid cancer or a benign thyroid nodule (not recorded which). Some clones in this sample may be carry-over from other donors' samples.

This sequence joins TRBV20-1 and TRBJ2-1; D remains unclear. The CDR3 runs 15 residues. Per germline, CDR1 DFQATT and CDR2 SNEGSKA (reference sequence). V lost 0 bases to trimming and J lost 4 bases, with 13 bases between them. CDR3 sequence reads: CSARDLRYGYNEQFF. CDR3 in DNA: TGCAGTGCTAGAGATCTCCGCTACGGTTACAATGAGCAGTTCTTC.

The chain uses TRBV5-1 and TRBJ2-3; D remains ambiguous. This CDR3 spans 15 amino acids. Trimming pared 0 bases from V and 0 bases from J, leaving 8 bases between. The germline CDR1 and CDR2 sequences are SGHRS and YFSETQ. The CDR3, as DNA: TGCGCCAGCAGCTTGGTACCGGCTAGCACAGATACGCAGTATTTT. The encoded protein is CASSLVPASTDTQYF.

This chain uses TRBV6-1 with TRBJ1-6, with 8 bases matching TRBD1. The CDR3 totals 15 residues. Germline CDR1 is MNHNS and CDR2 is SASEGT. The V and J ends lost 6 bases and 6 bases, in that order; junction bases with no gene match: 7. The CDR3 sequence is CASSSTGDPNSPLHF. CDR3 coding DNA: TGTGCCAGCAGCTCGACAGGGGACCCTAATTCACCCCTCCACTTT.

The CDR3 nucleotides read TGTGCCAGCAGTTTTTATTTGCAGGGGCGAGGTGGCTACACCTTC. This sequence encodes CASSFYLQGRGGYTF. The V and J genes are TRBV28 and TRBJ1-2; possible D gene TRBD1, 6 bases. There are 15 residues in the CDR3. V lost 3 bases, J lost 7 bases, and 18 bases lay in between. CDR1 MDHEN and CDR2 SYDVKM come from the germline V gene.

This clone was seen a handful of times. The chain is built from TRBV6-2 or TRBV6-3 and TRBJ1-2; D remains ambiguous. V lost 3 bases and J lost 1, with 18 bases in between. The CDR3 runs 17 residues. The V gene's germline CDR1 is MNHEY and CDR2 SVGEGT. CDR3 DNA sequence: TGTGCCAGCAGTTATAGCGGCCGGGCCCGTTATAACTATGGCTACACCTTC. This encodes CASSYSGRARYNYGYTF.

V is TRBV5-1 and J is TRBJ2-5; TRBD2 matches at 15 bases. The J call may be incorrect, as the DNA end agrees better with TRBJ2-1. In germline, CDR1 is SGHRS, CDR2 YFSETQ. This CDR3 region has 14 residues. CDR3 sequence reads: CASSPGTSGGLQFF. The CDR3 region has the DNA TGCGCCAGCAGCCCAGGGACTAGCGGGGGGTTGCAGTTCTTC.

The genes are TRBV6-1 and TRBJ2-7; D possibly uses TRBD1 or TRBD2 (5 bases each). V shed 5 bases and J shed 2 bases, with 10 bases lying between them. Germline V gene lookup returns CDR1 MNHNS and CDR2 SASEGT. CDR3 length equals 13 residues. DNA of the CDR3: TGTGCCAGCAGTAGGGACGGGGCCTACGAGCAGTACTTC. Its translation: CASSRDGAYEQYF.

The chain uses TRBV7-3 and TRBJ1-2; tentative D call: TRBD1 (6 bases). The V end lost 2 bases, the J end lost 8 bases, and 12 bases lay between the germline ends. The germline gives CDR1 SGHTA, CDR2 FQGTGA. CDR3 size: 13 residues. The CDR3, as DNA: TGTGCCAGCAGCTTAGGGGCAGGGGCCGGCTACACCTTC. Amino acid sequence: CASSLGAGAGYTF. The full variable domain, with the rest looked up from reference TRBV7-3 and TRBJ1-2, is GAGVSQTPSNKVTEKGKYVELRCDPISGHTALYWYRQSLGQGPEFLIYFQGTGAADDSGLPNDRFFAVRPEGSVSTLKIQRTERGDSAVYLCASSLGAGAGYTFGSGTRLTVV.

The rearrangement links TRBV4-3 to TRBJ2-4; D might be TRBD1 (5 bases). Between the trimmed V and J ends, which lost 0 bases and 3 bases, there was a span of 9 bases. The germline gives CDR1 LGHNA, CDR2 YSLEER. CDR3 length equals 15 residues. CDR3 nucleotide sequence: TGCGCCAGCAGCCAAGACAGGGCGATCAAAAACATTCAGTACTTC. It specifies CASSQDRAIKNIQYF.

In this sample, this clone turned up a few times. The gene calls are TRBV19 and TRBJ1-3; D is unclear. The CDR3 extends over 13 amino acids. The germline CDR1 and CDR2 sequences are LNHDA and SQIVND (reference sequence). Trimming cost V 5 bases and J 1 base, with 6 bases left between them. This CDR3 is CASSSRSGNTIYF. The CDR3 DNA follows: TGTGCCAGTAGTTCCCGGTCTGGAAACACCATATATTTT.

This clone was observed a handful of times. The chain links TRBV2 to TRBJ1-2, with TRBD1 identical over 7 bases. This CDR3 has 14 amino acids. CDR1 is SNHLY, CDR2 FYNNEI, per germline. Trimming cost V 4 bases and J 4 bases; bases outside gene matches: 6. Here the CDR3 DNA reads TGTGCCAGCAGTGGGGACAGTTTTTCCTATGGCTACACCTTC. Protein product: CASSGDSFSYGYTF.

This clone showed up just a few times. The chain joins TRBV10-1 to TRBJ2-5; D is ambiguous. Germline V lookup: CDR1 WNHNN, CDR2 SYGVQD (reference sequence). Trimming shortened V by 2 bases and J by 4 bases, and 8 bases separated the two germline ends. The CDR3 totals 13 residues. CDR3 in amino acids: CASSEIGRETQYF. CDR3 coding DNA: TGCGCCAGCAGTGAGATTGGACGAGAGACCCAGTACTTC.

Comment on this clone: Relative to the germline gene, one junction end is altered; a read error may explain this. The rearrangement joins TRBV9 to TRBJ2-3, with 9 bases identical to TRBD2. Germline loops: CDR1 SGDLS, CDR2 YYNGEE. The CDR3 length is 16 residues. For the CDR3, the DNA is TGTGCCAGCAGCTCAAGACTAGCGGAGCCCACAGATACACAGTATTTT. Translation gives CASSSRLAEPTDTQYF.

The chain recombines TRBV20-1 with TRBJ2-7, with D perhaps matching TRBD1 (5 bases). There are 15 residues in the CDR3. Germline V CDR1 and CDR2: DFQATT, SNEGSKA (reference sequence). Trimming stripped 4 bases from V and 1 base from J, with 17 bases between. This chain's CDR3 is CSATLGERASYEQYF. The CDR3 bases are TGCAGTGCTACCCTAGGGGAACGGGCATCCTACGAGCAGTACTTC.

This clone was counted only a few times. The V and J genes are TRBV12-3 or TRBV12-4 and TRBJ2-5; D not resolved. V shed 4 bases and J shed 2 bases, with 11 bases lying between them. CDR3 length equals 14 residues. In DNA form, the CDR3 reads TGTGCCAGCAGTTATACCCCCCGACAAGAGACCCAGTACTTC. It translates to CASSYTPRQETQYF.

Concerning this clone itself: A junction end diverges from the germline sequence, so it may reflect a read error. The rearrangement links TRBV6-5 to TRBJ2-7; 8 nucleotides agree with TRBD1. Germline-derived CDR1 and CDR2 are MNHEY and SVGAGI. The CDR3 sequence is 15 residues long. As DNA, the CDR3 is TGTGCCAGCAGTTCCGAGGGGACAGGCTCCTACGATCAGTACTTC. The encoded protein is CASSSEGTGSYDQYF.

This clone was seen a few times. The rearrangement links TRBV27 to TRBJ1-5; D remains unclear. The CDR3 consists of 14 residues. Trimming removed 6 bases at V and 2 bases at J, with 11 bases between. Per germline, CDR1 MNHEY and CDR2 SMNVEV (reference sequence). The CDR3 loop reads CASRAYGGNQPQHF. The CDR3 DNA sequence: TGTGCCAGCAGGGCTTACGGGGGCAATCAGCCCCAGCATTTT.

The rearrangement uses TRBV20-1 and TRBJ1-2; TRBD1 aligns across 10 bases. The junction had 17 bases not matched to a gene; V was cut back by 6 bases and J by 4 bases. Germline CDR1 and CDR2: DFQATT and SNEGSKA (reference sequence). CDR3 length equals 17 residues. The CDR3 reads CSAPGGTGACIGYGYTF. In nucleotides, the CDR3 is TGCAGTGCGCCGGGTGGGACAGGGGCTTGCATCGGCTATGGCTACACCTTC.

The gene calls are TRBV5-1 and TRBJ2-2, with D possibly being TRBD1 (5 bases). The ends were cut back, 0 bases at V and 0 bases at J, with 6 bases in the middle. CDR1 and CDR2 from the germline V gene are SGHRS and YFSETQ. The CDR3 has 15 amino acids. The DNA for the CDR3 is TGCGCCAGCAGCTTGGGACAGACGAACACCGGGGAGCTGTTTTTT. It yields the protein CASSLGQTNTGELFF.

The DNA of the CDR3 is TGCAGTGCTCGTCAACCCACAGAACTTAGAGGCTACACCTTC. Protein product: CSARQPTELRGYTF. The genes are TRBV20-1 and TRBJ1-2, with D uncertain. Per germline, CDR1 DFQATT and CDR2 SNEGSKA (reference sequence). V lost 5 bases, J lost 8 bases, and 21 bases lay in between. CDR3 size: 14 residues.

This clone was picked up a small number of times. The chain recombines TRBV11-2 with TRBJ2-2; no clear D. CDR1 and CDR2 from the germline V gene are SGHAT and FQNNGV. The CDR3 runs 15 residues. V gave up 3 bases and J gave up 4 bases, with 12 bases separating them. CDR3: CASSFDGSATGELFF. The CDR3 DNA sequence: TGTGCCAGCAGCTTCGACGGGTCAGCCACCGGGGAGCTGTTTTTT.

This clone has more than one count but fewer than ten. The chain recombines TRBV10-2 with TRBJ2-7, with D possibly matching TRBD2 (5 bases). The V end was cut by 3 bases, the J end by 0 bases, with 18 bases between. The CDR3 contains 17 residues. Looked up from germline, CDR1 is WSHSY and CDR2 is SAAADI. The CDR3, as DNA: TGCGCCAGCAGTGACCCCTCAAGAGCGGCTAGCTCCTACGAGCAGTACTTC. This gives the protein CASSDPSRAASSYEQYF.

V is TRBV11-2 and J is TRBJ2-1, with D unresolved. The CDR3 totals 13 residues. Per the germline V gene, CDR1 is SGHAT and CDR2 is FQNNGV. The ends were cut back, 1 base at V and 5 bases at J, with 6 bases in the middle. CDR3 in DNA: TGTGCCAGCAGCTTAGGACGGAACAATGAGCAGTTCTTC. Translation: CASSLGRNNEQFF. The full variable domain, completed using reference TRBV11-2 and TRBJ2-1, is EAGVAQSPRYKIIEKRQSVAFWCNPISGHATLYWYQQILGQGPKLLIQFQNNGVVDDSQLPKDRFSAERLKGVDSTLKIQPAKLEDSAVYLCASSLGRNNEQFFGPGTRLTVL.

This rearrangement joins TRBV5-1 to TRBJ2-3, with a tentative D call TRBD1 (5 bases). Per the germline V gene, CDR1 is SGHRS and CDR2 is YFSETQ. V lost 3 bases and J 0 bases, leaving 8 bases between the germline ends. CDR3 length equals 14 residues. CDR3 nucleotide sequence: TGCGCCAGCAGCTGGGGCGCTAGCACAGATACGCAGTATTTT. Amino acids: CASSWGASTDTQYF.

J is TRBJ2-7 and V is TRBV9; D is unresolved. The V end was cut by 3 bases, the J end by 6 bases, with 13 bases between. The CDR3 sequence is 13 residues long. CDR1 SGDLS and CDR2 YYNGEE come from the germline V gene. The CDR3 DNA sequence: TGTGCCAGCAGCGGCGACGTGGGCCTCGAGCAGTACTTC. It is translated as CASSGDVGLEQYF.